This TCR beta chain was sequenced for a study of cytomegalovirus exposure and HLA in healthy donors. Findings and caveats of the study: Presence/absence analyses assumed roughly uniform sequencing depth across donors, which may not hold. Later analysis suggested links between common viral pathogens and several top significant clusters. Many donors carried some public TCRs, although rarity characterized most TCR sequences.

Researchers ran the PCR with 60 Vbeta and 13 Jbeta primers. Sequencing used immunoSEQ multiplex PCR; TCRdb keeps in-frame clones, though not all of them. The table includes roughly 80,000 clones, roughly 79% detected once. A note on this clone: Its antigen remains unknown.

The specimen sequenced was PBMCs. This TCR was sampled from a woman aged 25 to 39 in good health and CMV-seronegative.

The DNA of the CDR3 is TGTGCCAGCCTGAGAGATGGGGCCTACTACGAGCAGTACTTC. Amino acids: CASLRDGAYYEQYF. V and J are TRBV2 and TRBJ2-7; TRBD1 might be the D (5 bases). There are 14 residues in the CDR3. CDR1 SNHLY and CDR2 FYNNEI come from the germline V gene. V was trimmed by 8 bases and J by 3 bases, leaving 17 bases between them.